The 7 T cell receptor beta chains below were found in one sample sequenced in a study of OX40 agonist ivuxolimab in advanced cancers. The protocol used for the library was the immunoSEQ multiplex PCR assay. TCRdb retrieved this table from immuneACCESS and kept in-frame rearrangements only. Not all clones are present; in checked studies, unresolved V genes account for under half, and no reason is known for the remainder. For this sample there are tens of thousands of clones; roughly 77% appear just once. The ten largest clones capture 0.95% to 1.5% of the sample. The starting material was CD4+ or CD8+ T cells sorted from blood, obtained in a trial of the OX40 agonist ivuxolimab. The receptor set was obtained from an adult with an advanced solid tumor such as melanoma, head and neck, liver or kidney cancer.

CDR3: CASSPETRVDTIYF. The CDR3 coding sequence is TGTGCCAGCAGCCCAGAGACTCGAGTAGACACCATATATTTT. The chain links TRBV7-9 to TRBJ1-3; D is unclear. From germline, CDR1 is SEHNR and CDR2 FQNEAQ (reference sequence). V lost 5 bases, J lost 8 bases, and 16 bases lay in between. This CDR3 has 14 amino acids.

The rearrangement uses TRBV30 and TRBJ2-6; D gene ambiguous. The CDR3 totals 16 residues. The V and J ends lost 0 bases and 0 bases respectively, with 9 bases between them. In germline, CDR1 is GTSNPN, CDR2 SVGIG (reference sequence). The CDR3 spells CAWSVTPLSGANVLTF. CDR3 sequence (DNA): TGTGCCTGGAGTGTAACTCCTCTCTCTGGGGCCAACGTCCTGACTTTC.

Here the CDR3 reads CASSPGRSSGANVLTF. The CDR3 region has the DNA TGTGCCAGCAGCCCGGGACGGTCTTCTGGGGCCAACGTCCTGACTTTC. The chain combines TRBV5-5 with TRBJ2-6; tentatively, D is TRBD1 or TRBD2 (5 bases each). Germline V gives CDR1 SGHKS, CDR2 YYEKEE (reference sequence). V was pared by 4 bases and J by 1 base, with 12 bases between. The CDR3 totals 16 residues.

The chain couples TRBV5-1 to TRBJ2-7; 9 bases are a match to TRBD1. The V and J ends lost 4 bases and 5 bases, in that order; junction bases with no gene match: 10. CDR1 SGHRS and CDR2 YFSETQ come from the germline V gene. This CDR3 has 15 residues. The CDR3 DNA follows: TGCGCCAGCAGCATACAGGGACAGGGTACGCACGAGCAGTACTTC. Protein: CASSIQGQGTHEQYF.

The CDR3 here is CASSLRRGDEKLFF. DNA for the CDR3: TGTGCCAGCAGCTTACGCAGGGGGGATGAAAAACTGTTTTTT. The chain carries TRBV13 and TRBJ1-4; 7 positions match TRBD1. Germline loops: CDR1 PRHDT, CDR2 FYEKMQ (reference sequence). The length of the CDR3 is 14 residues. V was clipped by 2 bases and J by 6 bases; unmatched bases: 3.

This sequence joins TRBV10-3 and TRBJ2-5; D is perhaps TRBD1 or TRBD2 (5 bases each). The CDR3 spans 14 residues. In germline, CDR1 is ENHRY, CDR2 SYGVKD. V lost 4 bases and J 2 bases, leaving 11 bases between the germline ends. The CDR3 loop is CAISAGTFQETQYF. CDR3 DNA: TGTGCCATCAGTGCCGGGACGTTTCAAGAGACCCAGTACTTC.

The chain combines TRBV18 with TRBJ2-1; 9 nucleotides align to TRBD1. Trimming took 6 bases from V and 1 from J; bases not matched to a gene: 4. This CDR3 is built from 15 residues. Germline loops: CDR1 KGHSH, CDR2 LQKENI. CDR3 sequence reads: CASSPGTGSYNEQFF. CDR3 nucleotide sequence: TGTGCCAGCTCCCCCGGGACAGGGTCCTACAATGAGCAGTTCTTC.